This entry lists 21 T cell receptor beta chains sequenced from one sample in a study of shared clonotypes between healthy human individuals. The method was immunoSEQ multiplex PCR; TCRdb's version includes in-frame clones alone and lacks a portion of them. In the table there are 2.3 million or so clones, over 90% of which are singletons. Material: naive CD4+ T cells from PBMCs. Subset defined: CD45RA+ positively selected. These receptors were collected from a man between 18 and 29 years old in good health. Some clones in this sample may be carry-over from other donors' samples.

V usage is TRBV5-6 and J usage is TRBJ2-3, with unresolved D. Germline CDR1 and CDR2: SGHDT and YYEEEE. V was trimmed by 4 bases and J by 0 bases, leaving 21 bases between them. The CDR3 extends over 18 amino acids. The CDR3 spells CASSTRRAVHTSTDTQYF. The CDR3 region has the DNA TGTGCCAGCAGCACCCGAAGGGCCGTTCATACTAGCACAGATACGCAGTATTTT. The complete variable domain, with remaining parts taken from reference TRBV5-6 and TRBJ2-3, reads DAGVTQSPTHLIKTRGQQVTLRCSPKSGHDTVSWYQQALGQGPQFIFQYYEEEERQRGNFPDRFSGHQFPNYSSELNVNALLLGDSALYLCASSTRRAVHTSTDTQYFGPGTRLTVL.

This chain joins TRBV6-6 and TRBJ2-7; D is uncertain. Trimming took off 8 bases at V and 2 bases at J, with 4 bases between the two ends. Germline-derived CDR1 and CDR2 are MNHNY and SVGAGI (reference sequence). This CDR3 is built from 10 residues. The CDR3 here is CASGTYEQYF. For the CDR3, the DNA is TGTGCCAGCGGAACCTACGAGCAGTACTTC.

This chain links TRBV5-1 with TRBJ2-3; no definite D call. Looked up from germline, CDR1 is SGHRS and CDR2 is YFSETQ. CDR3 length: 14 residues. V was shortened by 7 bases and J by 3 bases, with 15 bases between the two germline ends. CDR3 DNA: TGCGCCAGCGGTATTGTCCAATGGACAGATACGCAGTATTTT. This encodes CASGIVQWTDTQYF.

This clone was observed a single time. This chain joins TRBV11-2 and TRBJ2-1, with D tentatively TRBD2 (7 bases). The CDR3 has 16 amino acids. Germline assignment: CDR1 SGHAT and CDR2 FQNNGV. V was trimmed by 2 bases and J by 0 bases, leaving 11 bases between them. In DNA, the CDR3 is TGTGCCAGCAGCTTAAATAGGGGGGGCTCCTACAATGAGCAGTTCTTC. This encodes CASSLNRGGSYNEQFF.

In its sample, this clone was seen once. The chain links TRBV28 to TRBJ2-7, with D uncertain. Germline-derived CDR1 and CDR2 are MDHEN and SYDVKM. The CDR3 sequence is 14 residues long. V shed 7 bases and J shed 6 bases, with 19 bases lying between them. CDR3 nucleotide sequence: TGTGCCAGCAATCCAGAGACACTTTCCGTCGAGCAGTACTTC. Translated: CASNPETLSVEQYF. Together with reference TRBV28 and TRBJ2-7, the CDR3 gives the full variable domain: DVKVTQSSRYLVKRTGEKVFLECVQDMDHENMFWYRQDPGLGLRLIYFSYDVKMKEKGDIPEGYSVSREKKERFSLILESASTNQTSMYLCASNPETLSVEQYFGPGTRLTVT.

The V gene is TRBV5-1, the J gene TRBJ2-2, with a weak D call TRBD2 (6 bases). Trimming shortened V by 1 base and J by 5 bases, and 15 bases separated the two germline ends. The CDR3 has 16 amino acids. Germline assignment: CDR1 SGHRS and CDR2 YFSETQ. CDR3 nucleotides: TGCGCCAGCAGCTTGCTTAGCGGTGATACTACCGGGGAGCTGTTTTTT. Its translation: CASSLLSGDTTGELFF.

This chain connects TRBV9 to TRBJ2-2, with 10 bases fitting TRBD2. The CDR3 loop spans 16 amino acids. Germline lookup yields CDR1 SGDLS and CDR2 YYNGEE. J gave up 0 bases and V 4 bases, and 3 bases lay outside the gene matches. Here the CDR3 DNA reads TGTGCCAGCAGCACAACTAGCGGGGCGAACACCGGGGAGCTGTTTTTT. Translated, it gives CASSTTSGANTGELFF.

The genes are TRBV18 and TRBJ2-7; no reliable D call. CDR3 length equals 13 residues. Between the trimmed V and J ends, which lost 3 bases and 4 bases, there was a span of 10 bases. CDR1 and CDR2 from the germline V gene are KGHSH and LQKENI. As DNA, the CDR3 is TGTGCCAGCTCACCGTCCATACGGTACGAGCAGTACTTC. The encoded protein is CASSPSIRYEQYF.

V usage is TRBV2 and J usage is TRBJ2-7, with 8 bases fitting TRBD1. The germline CDR1 and CDR2 sequences are SNHLY and FYNNEI. V lost 6 bases to trimming and J lost 6 bases; unmatched junction nucleotides: 10. CDR3 length: 14 amino acids. DNA for the CDR3: TGTGCCAGCAGGGACGACAGGGGAGCTGGCGAGCAGTACTTC. Its translation: CASRDDRGAGEQYF. Full variable domain (outside the CDR3, taken from reference TRBV2 and TRBJ2-7): EPEVTQTPSHQVTQMGQEVILRCVPISNHLYFYWYRQILGQKVEFLVSFYNNEISEKSEIFDDQFSVERPDGSNFTLKIRSTKLEDSAMYFCASRDDRGAGEQYFGPGTRLTVT.

The chain uses TRBV5-1 and TRBJ2-1; no reliable D call. Germline V lookup: CDR1 SGHRS, CDR2 YFSETQ. V lost 0 bases and J 8 bases, leaving 3 bases between the germline ends. CDR3 length: 11 amino acids. Written as DNA, the CDR3 is TGCGCCAGCAGCTTGGAATATGAGCAGTTCTTC. It encodes CASSLEYEQFF.

The CDR3 reads CASSLMGQGIDTQYF. CDR3 sequence (DNA): TGCGCCAGCAGCTTGATGGGACAGGGCATAGATACGCAGTATTTT. V is TRBV5-1 and J is TRBJ2-3; 9 nucleotides agree with TRBD1. The CDR3 is 15 amino acids. V dropped 1 base and J dropped 5; count of bases not matched to a gene: 5. The V gene's germline CDR1 is SGHRS and CDR2 YFSETQ. Full variable domain (missing parts from reference TRBV5-1 and TRBJ2-3): KAGVTQTPRYLIKTRGQQVTLSCSPISGHRSVSWYQQTPGQGLQFLFEYFSETQRNKGNFPGRFSGRQFSNSRSEMNVSTLELGDSALYLCASSLMGQGIDTQYFGPGTRLTVL.

The chain couples TRBV7-2 to TRBJ2-7, with D possibly being TRBD1 or TRBD2 (5 bases each). V was pared by 3 bases and J by 4 bases, with 10 bases between. The CDR3 runs 13 residues. CDR1 is SGHTA and CDR2 is FQGNSA in the germline V gene. The CDR3 reads CASSLGVEYEQYF. CDR3 in DNA: TGTGCCAGCAGCTTGGGGGTGGAGTACGAGCAGTACTTC.

This rearrangement joins TRBV2 to TRBJ1-1, with D possibly TRBD1 on 5 matching bases. Germline CDR1 is SNHLY and CDR2 is FYNNEI. Trimming removed 6 bases at V and 3 bases at J, with 5 bases between. The CDR3 has 11 amino acids. CDR3 DNA: TGTGCCAGCAGGGGACACACTGAAGCTTTCTTT. Protein sequence: CASRGHTEAFF.

V usage is TRBV10-3 and J usage is TRBJ1-2; 9 bases map to TRBD1. Germline-derived CDR1 and CDR2 are ENHRY and SYGVKD. This CDR3 has 15 residues. Trimming cost V 7 bases and J 6 bases; bases outside gene matches: 12. Written as DNA, the CDR3 is TGTGCCATCAACTTCTCGGGACAGGGAGAGAATGGCTACACCTTC. This translates into CAINFSGQGENGYTF.

The J gene is TRBJ2-5, the V gene TRBV19, with D tentatively TRBD1 (5 bases). CDR3 size: 15 residues. V dropped 6 bases and J dropped 3 bases, with 17 bases sitting between them. Germline CDR1 reads LNHDA; CDR2 reads SQIVND (reference sequence). The CDR3 DNA reads TGTGCCAGTAGCCAGCATGGGGCAGTGAAAGAGACCCAGTACTTC. It yields the protein CASSQHGAVKETQYF.

As regards this clone: The same CDR3 can be traced to other DNA sequences in this sample. J is TRBJ2-2 and V is TRBV5-1, with 7 bases lining up with TRBD1. Germline trimming cut 0 bases from V and 5 bases from J; bases unmatched to any gene: 4. Germline V gene data show CDR1 as SGHRS and CDR2 as YFSETQ. CDR3 length: 15 amino acids. Here the CDR3 reads CASSLVTGVTGELFF. The CDR3 coding sequence is TGCGCCAGCAGCTTGGTTACAGGGGTAACCGGGGAGCTGTTTTTT.

V usage is TRBV14 and J usage is TRBJ2-7, with a tentative D call TRBD2 (7 bases). The CDR3 spans 12 residues. The germline gives CDR1 SGHDN, CDR2 FVKESK. V was cut by 4 bases and J by 8 bases, with 12 bases left in between. The CDR3 DNA reads TGTGCCAGCAGCCCCGCGGGGGACAAGCAGTACTTC. Translated, it gives CASSPAGDKQYF.

V gene TRBV10-3 combines with J gene TRBJ1-1, with D perhaps TRBD1 (6 bases). Trimming removed 5 bases from V and 0 bases from J, with 10 bases in between. Germline V lookup: CDR1 ENHRY, CDR2 SYGVKD. The CDR3 is made up of 14 amino acids. CDR3 region: CAISTGFLNTEAFF. CDR3 nucleotide sequence: TGTGCCATCAGTACAGGGTTTCTGAACACTGAAGCTTTCTTT.

The chain combines TRBV5-6 with TRBJ2-7; D possibly corresponds to TRBD2 (7 bases). Germline lookup yields CDR1 SGHDT and CDR2 YYEEEE. V was clipped by 4 bases and J by 4 bases, with 18 bases between them. The CDR3 runs 15 residues. In nucleotides, the CDR3 is TGTGCCAGCAGCCCGGCGGGGAGGGGGGTATACGAGCAGTACTTC. Protein product: CASSPAGRGVYEQYF. Complete variable domain (other parts from reference TRBV5-6 and TRBJ2-7): DAGVTQSPTHLIKTRGQQVTLRCSPKSGHDTVSWYQQALGQGPQFIFQYYEEEERQRGNFPDRFSGHQFPNYSSELNVNALLLGDSALYLCASSPAGRGVYEQYFGPGTRLTVT.

As for this clone: The same CDR3 arises from other DNA sequences in this sample as well. This chain joins TRBV7-2 and TRBJ2-1; D is unclear. This CDR3 region has 15 residues. Per the germline V gene, CDR1 is SGHTA and CDR2 is FQGNSA. The V and J ends lost 3 bases and 0 bases respectively, with 9 bases between them. For the CDR3, the DNA is TGTGCCAGCAGCTTTACTTCCAGCTCCTACAATGAGCAGTTCTTC. It codes for CASSFTSSSYNEQFF.

The J gene is TRBJ2-5, the V gene TRBV15; TRBD2 matches at 8 bases. Unmatched junction bases numbered 5, after V lost 0 bases and J lost 5 bases. The CDR3 consists of 15 residues. Germline CDR1 and CDR2: LNHNV and YYDKDF (reference sequence). CDR3 amino acids: CATSRDPGLAETQYF. The CDR3 DNA reads as TGTGCCACCAGCAGAGATCCCGGACTAGCTGAGACCCAGTACTTC. Complete variable domain (other parts from reference TRBV15 and TRBJ2-5): DAMVIQNPRYQVTQFGKPVTLSCSQTLNHNVMYWYQQKSSQAPKLLFHYYDKDFNNEADTPDNFQSRRPNTSFCFLDIRSPGLGDTAMYLCATSRDPGLAETQYFGPGTRLLVL.